The T cell receptor (beta chain) described here comes from a study of blood T cell repertoires in COVID-19. Across the study: COVID-19 samples collected from the United States, Italy and Spain covered acute and convalescent phases. Sources were T cells, B-cell-depleted T cells, or PBMCs; the material itself was cDNA or gDNA.

Per the study methods: Cell counts per sample came from amplifying reference gene primers. The repertoire was sequenced with immunoSEQ multiplex PCR; TCRdb's copy has only in-frame clones and lacks some. That table is the source of V, J and clone size, and D and trimming were worked out from the DNA. The data show 200,000 to 250,000 clones, roughly 80% seen once. The V end lost 0 bases, the J end lost 0 bases, and 5 bases lay between the germline ends. The CDR3 is 14 amino acids. Per germline, CDR1 LNHDA and CDR2 SQIVND (reference sequence). The J gene is TRBJ1-1, the V gene TRBV19, with D hard to call. This clonotype was sampled from an elderly woman with acute or convalescent COVID-19. The specimen was peripheral blood. As DNA, the CDR3 is TGTGCCAGTAGTATAGAACGGGTGAACACTGAAGCTTTCTTT. Protein sequence: CASSIERVNTEAFF.